A single sample is the source of the 9 T cell receptor beta chains below, sequenced in a study of blood T cell repertoires in COVID-19. Only in-frame clones appear in the TCRdb table, and some are missing; sequencing was by immunoSEQ multiplex PCR. Of about 200,000 clones in the sample, 89% were seen once. The specimen sequenced was peripheral blood. The source is a man between 60 and 75 years old who had recovered from COVID-19.

V usage is TRBV27 and J usage is TRBJ2-1; D perhaps matches TRBD2 (7 bases). V gave up 2 bases and J gave up 7 bases, with 24 bases separating them. The CDR3 has 18 amino acids. The germline V gene has CDR1 MNHEY and CDR2 SMNVEV (reference sequence). The CDR3 loop is CASSLTPLWERGGNEQFF. Here the CDR3 DNA reads TGTGCCAGCAGTTTAACCCCCTTATGGGAGAGGGGGGGGAATGAGCAGTTCTTC.

Details on this clone: An end of the junction does not agree with germline; a read error may underlie this. The genes are TRBV6-6 and TRBJ2-7; 9 nucleotides align to TRBD2. The germline V gene has CDR1 MNHNY and CDR2 SVGAGI (reference sequence). CDR3 length: 12 residues. The CDR3 protein is CASSYGGLAAHF. The CDR3 nucleotides read TGTGCCAGCAGTTACGGGGGACTAGCCGCGCACTTC.

This clone was counted once. V usage is TRBV11-3 and J usage is TRBJ2-5; D is undetermined. CDR3 length: 15 amino acids. Germline V gene lookup returns CDR1 SGHNT and CDR2 YENEEA. V lost 1 base and J 4 bases, leaving 13 bases between the germline ends. In nucleotides, the CDR3 is TGTGCCAGCAGCTTAGGGTACGTGGTCGGAGAGACCCAGTACTTC. Its translation: CASSLGYVVGETQYF.

The gene calls are TRBV3-1 (or the pseudogene TRBV3-2) and TRBJ1-1; tentative D call: TRBD1 (6 bases). CDR3 length: 15 amino acids. Trimming cost V 0 bases and J 4 bases, with 12 bases left between them. CDR1 LGHDT and CDR2 YNNKEL come from the germline V gene (reference sequence). CDR3 sequence: CASSQDHRVGTEAFF. The CDR3 region has the DNA TGTGCCAGCAGCCAAGACCACAGGGTTGGCACTGAAGCTTTCTTT.

The gene calls are TRBV7-9 and TRBJ1-1, with 8 bases matching TRBD1. CDR1 SEHNR and CDR2 FQNEAQ come from the germline V gene (reference sequence). The CDR3 loop spans 15 amino acids. V lost 8 bases, J lost 1 base, and 9 bases stayed unmatched. CDR3 nucleotide sequence: TGTGCCAGCGACGCCGGACAGGGCGCGAACACTGAAGCTTTCTTT. Amino acid sequence: CASDAGQGANTEAFF.

The CDR3 spells CSVAGTPNQPQHF. Here the CDR3 DNA reads TGCAGCGTTGCCGGGACACCTAATCAGCCCCAGCATTTT. The chain joins TRBV29-1 to TRBJ1-5; D is possibly TRBD1 (6 bases). The germline CDR1 and CDR2 sequences are SQVTM and ANQGSEA. V was trimmed by 4 bases and J by 4 bases, leaving 11 bases between them. CDR3 length: 13 amino acids. Variable domain in full (rest from reference TRBV29-1 and TRBJ1-5): SAVISQKPSRDICQRGTSLTIQCQVDSQVTMMFWYRQQPGQSLTLIATANQGSEATYESGFVIDKFPISRPNLTFSTLTVSNMSPEDSSIYLCSVAGTPNQPQHFGDGTRLSIL.

The chain is built from TRBV6-5 and TRBJ2-7; TRBD1 agrees at 12 bases. CDR1 and CDR2 (germline): MNHEY, SVGAGI. V was pared by 7 bases and J by 7 bases, with 11 bases of the junction left unmatched. There are 15 residues in the CDR3. CDR3 sequence reads: CASNSQGQGAREQYF. In DNA form, the CDR3 reads TGTGCCAGCAATAGCCAGGGACAGGGGGCTCGAGAGCAGTACTTC.

The CDR3, as DNA: TGTGCCACCAGTGATACCCTTCAGGGGGTCAACTCCTACAATGAGCAGTTCTTC. Translated, it gives CATSDTLQGVNSYNEQFF. The chain couples TRBV24-1 to TRBJ2-1, with TRBD1 matching over 7 bases. The CDR3 extends over 18 amino acids. The V and J ends lost 3 bases and 0 bases, in that order; junction bases with no gene match: 10. CDR1 is KGHDR and CDR2 is SFDVKD in the germline V gene.

The chain has TRBV19 and TRBJ2-1, with 15 bases matching TRBD2. In germline, CDR1 is LNHDA, CDR2 SQIVND (reference sequence). J was trimmed by 8 bases and V by 5 bases; bases with no gene match: 10. The CDR3 extends over 17 amino acids. CDR3: CASSLRTSGRVRDEQFF. The DNA for the CDR3 is TGTGCCAGTAGTTTGAGGACTAGCGGGAGGGTCAGGGATGAGCAGTTCTTC. The entire variable domain, with the rest obtained from reference TRBV19 and TRBJ2-1, is as follows: DGGITQSPKYLFRKEGQNVTLSCEQNLNHDAMYWYRQDPGQGLRLIYYSQIVNDFQKGDIAEGYSVSREKKESFPLTVTSAQKNPTAFYLCASSLRTSGRVRDEQFFGPGTRLTVL.